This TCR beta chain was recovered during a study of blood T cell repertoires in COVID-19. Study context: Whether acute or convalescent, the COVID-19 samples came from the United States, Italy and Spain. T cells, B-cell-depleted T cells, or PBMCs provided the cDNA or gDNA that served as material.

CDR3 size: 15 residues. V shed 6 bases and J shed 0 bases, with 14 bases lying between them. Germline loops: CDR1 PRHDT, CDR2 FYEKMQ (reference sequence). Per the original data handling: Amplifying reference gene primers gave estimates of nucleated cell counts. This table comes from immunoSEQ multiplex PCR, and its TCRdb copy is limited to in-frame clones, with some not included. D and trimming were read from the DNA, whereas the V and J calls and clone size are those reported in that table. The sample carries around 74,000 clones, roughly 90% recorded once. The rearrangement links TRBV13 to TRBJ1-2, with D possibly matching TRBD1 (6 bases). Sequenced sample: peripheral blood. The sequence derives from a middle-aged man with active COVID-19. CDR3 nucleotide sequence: TGTGCCAGCAGGAAGGCCGGGACATCTAACTATGGCTACACCTTC. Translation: CASRKAGTSNYGYTF.